This T cell receptor (beta chain) appears in the sequencing data of a study of OX40 agonist ivuxolimab in advanced cancers. Trimming stripped 6 bases from V and 4 bases from J, with 18 bases between. Germline CDR1 reads SGHTA; CDR2 reads FQGNSA. The length of the CDR3 is 16 residues. Some clones are missing from TCRdb's copy, which holds only in-frame ones; the method was immunoSEQ multiplex PCR. Among 60,000 to 100,000 clones, around 80% were seen once, and the ten largest hold roughly 0.5%. The sequenced sample was CD4+ or CD8+ T cells sorted from blood, obtained in a trial of the OX40 agonist ivuxolimab. The TCR comes from an adult with an advanced solid tumor such as melanoma, head and neck, liver or kidney cancer. The chain has TRBV7-2 and TRBJ2-2; D ambiguous. CDR3 sequence reads: CASRRPGPGRTGELFF. As DNA, the CDR3 is TGTGCCAGCAGACGCCCGGGTCCGGGTCGCACCGGGGAGCTGTTTTTT.